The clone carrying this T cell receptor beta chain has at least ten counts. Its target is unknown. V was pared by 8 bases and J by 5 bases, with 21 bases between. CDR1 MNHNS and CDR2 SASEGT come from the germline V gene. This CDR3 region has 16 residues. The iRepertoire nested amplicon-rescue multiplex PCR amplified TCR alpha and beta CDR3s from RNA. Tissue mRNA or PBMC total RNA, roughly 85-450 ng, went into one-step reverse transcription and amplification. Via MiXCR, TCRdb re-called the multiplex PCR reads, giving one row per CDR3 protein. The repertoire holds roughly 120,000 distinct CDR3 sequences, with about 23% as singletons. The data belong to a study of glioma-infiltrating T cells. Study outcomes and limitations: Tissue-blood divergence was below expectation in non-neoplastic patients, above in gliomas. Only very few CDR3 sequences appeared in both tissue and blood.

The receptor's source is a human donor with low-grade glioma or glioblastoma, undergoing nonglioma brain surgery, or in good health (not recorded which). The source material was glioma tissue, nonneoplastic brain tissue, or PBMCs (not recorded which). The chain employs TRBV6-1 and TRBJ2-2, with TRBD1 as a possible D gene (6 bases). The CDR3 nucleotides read TGTGCCAGCGAACGAGGGGGATTTGTAAGGACCGGGGAGCTGTTTTTT. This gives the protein CASERGGFVRTGELFF.